The entry below gives a single T cell receptor beta chain sequence along with its context. Antigen unknown. This sample stems from a study of cytomegalovirus exposure and HLA in healthy donors. Whole-study findings and limits: Rare TCR sequences predominated, though certain public TCRs were found in many donors. Three of the chains that were CMV-associated were confirmed in vitro to be specific for CMV antigens. A subsequent analysis found that TCR clusters from the first cohort also tended to co-occur in the 120 or so validation repertoires, with about 94% of cluster scores above 0. The study designated about 180 TCR beta chains cytomegalovirus-associated.

Germline assignment: CDR1 SGHVS and CDR2 FQNEAQ. The CDR3 sequence is 18 residues long. Trimming stripped 2 bases from V and 1 base from J, with 20 bases between. Sequencing was performed with immunoSEQ multiplex PCR; in TCRdb, only in-frame clones are kept and a portion is missing. The sample yields approximately 180,000 clones, roughly 86% seen once. Specimen: PBMCs. The chain uses TRBV7-8 and TRBJ1-2; D possibly corresponds to TRBD1 (6 bases). This clonotype was sampled from a man aged 18 to 29 in good health and CMV-seropositive. The CDR3: CASSLLEVRGGFNYGYTF. CDR3 DNA sequence: TGTGCCAGCAGCTTATTGGAAGTCAGAGGGGGATTTAACTATGGCTACACCTTC.